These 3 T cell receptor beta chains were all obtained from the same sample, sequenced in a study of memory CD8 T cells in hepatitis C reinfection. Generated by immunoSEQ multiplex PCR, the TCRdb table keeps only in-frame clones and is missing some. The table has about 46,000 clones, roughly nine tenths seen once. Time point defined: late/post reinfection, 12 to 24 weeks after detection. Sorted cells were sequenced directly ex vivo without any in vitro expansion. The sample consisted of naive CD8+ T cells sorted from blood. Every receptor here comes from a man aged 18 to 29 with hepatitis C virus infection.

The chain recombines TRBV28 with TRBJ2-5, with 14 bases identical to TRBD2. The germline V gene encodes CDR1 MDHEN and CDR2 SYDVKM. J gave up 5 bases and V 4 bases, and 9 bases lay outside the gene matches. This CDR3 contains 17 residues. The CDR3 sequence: CASSSTRLAGGPETQYF. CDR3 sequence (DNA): TGTGCCAGCAGTTCAACCAGACTAGCGGGAGGGCCGGAGACCCAGTACTTC.

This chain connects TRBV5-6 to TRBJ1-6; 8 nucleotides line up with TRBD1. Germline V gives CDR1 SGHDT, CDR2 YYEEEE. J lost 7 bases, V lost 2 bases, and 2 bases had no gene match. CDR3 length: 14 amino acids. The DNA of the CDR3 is TGTGCCAGCAGCTTTGGACAGGGCAATTCACCCCTCCACTTT. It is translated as CASSFGQGNSPLHF. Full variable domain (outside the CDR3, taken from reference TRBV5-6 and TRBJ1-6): DAGVTQSPTHLIKTRGQQVTLRCSPKSGHDTVSWYQQALGQGPQFIFQYYEEEERQRGNFPDRFSGHQFPNYSSELNVNALLLGDSALYLCASSFGQGNSPLHFGNGTRLTVT.

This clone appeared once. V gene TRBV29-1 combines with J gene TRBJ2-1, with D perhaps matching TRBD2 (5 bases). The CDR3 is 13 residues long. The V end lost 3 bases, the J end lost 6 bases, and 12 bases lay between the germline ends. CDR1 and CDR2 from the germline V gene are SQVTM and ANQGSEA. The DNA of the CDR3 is TGCAGCGTTGATGGAGACCGGGGCAATGAGCAGTTCTTC. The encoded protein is CSVDGDRGNEQFF.